One sample yielded the 4 T cell receptor beta chains listed below, sequenced in a study of blood T cell repertoires in COVID-19. Here immunoSEQ multiplex PCR was the method, and the copy in TCRdb shows in-frame clones only, minus some. The profile shows some 150,000 clones, 80% to 90% of them singletons. The sequenced sample was peripheral blood. The receptors stem from an older woman who had recovered from COVID-19.

This chain connects TRBV6-5 to TRBJ1-2; no clear D. Between the trimmed V and J ends, which lost 6 bases and 4 bases, there was a span of 18 bases. Germline values: CDR1 MNHEY, CDR2 SVGAGI. This CDR3 has 15 residues. CDR3 sequence: CASRPLPSGPYGYTF. CDR3 in DNA: TGTGCCAGCAGGCCGCTCCCTTCGGGTCCCTATGGCTACACCTTC.

This clone was observed a few times. The chain is built from TRBV5-1 and TRBJ2-1, with D possibly TRBD1 on 6 matching bases. This CDR3 spans 15 amino acids. CDR1 is SGHRS and CDR2 is YFSETQ in the germline V gene. The V gene lost 3 bases and the J gene lost 0 bases, with 10 bases spanning the gap. The CDR3 DNA follows: TGCGCCAGCAGCTCCGGACAGAGCTCCTACAATGAGCAGTTCTTC. This translates into CASSSGQSSYNEQFF.

In this sample, this clone turned up once. One end of the junction does not line up with germline, which may come from a read error. The V and J genes are TRBV7-7 and TRBJ2-3, with D perhaps TRBD2 (6 bases). The CDR3 extends over 15 amino acids. Per germline, CDR1 SSHAT and CDR2 FNYEAQ (reference sequence). The CDR3 DNA sequence: TGTGCTAGCACCGAGGGACTGGGAAGCACAGATACGCAGTATTTT. It specifies CASTEGLGSTDTQYF.

The J gene is TRBJ2-3, the V gene TRBV6-4; 10 bases line up with TRBD1. In germline, CDR1 is MRHNA, CDR2 SNTAGT. J lost 4 bases, V lost 0 bases, and 1 base had no gene match. This CDR3 is 15 amino acids long. CDR3 sequence (DNA): TGTGCCAGCAGTGACTCGACAGGGGGCGCAGATACGCAGTATTTT. This sequence encodes CASSDSTGGADTQYF.